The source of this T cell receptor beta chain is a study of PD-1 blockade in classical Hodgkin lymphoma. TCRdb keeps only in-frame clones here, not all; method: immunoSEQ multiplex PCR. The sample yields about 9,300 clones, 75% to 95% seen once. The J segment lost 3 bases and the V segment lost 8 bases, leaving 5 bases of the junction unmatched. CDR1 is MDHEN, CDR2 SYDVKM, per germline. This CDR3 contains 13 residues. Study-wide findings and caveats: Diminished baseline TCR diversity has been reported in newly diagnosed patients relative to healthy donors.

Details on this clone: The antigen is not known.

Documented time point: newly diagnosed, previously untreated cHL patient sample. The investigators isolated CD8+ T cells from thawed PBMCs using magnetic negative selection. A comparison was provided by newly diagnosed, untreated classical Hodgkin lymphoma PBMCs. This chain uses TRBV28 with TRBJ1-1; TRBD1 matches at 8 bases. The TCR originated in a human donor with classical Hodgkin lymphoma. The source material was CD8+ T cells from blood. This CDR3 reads CASLDRGYTEAFF. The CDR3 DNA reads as TGTGCCAGCCTCGACAGGGGATACACTGAAGCTTTCTTT.